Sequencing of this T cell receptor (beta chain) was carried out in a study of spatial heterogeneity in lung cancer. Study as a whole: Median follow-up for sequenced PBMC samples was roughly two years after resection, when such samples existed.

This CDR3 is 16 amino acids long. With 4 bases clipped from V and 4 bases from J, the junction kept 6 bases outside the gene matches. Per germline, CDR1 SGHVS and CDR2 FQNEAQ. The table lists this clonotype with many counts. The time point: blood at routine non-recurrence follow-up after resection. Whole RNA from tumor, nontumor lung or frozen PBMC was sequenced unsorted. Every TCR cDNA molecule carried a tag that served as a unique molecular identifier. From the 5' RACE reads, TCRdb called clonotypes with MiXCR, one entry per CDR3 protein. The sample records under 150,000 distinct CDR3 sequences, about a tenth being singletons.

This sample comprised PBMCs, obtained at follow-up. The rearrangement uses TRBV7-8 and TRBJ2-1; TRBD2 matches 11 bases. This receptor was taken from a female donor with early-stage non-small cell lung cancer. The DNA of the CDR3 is TGTGCCAGCAGCTATACGCGACTAGCGGGGTACAATGAGCAGTTCTTC. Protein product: CASSYTRLAGYNEQFF. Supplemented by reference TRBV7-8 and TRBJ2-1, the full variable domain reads GAGVSQSPRYKVAKRGQDVALRCDPISGHVSLFWYQQALGQGPEFLTYFQNEAQLDKSGLPSDRFFAERPEGSVSTLKIQRTQQEDSAVYLCASSYTRLAGYNEQFFGPGTRLTVL.